This entry lists 16 T cell receptor beta chains sequenced from one sample in a study of CD8 T cells in Susac syndrome. An input of roughly 0.45 to 1 ug of RNA was subjected to reverse transcription using random hexamers. TCRdb itself ran the immunoSEQ multiplex PCR reads through MiXCR, one entry per CDR3 protein. The sample yields approximately 150,000 distinct CDR3 sequences, roughly 94% seen once. The sample was CD4+ T cells from PBMCs. The receptors derive from a human donor in good health.

The chain couples TRBV20-1 to TRBJ2-5, with a possible D match to TRBD1 (5 bases). CDR1 and CDR2 from the germline V gene are DFQATT and SNEGSKA (reference sequence). This CDR3 has 13 residues. Trimming removed 5 bases from V and 3 bases from J, with 13 bases in between. DNA of the CDR3: TGCAGTGCTCGACGGCCAGGGAAAGAGACCCAGTACTTC. Translation gives CSARRPGKETQYF.

The V gene is TRBV5-1, the J gene TRBJ2-3, with D uncertain. The CDR3 runs 14 residues. CDR1 and CDR2 (germline): SGHRS, YFSETQ. V lost 0 bases to trimming and J lost 2 bases, with 7 bases between them. This chain's CDR3 is CASSLDPITDTQYF. The CDR3 DNA sequence: TGCGCCAGCAGCTTGGATCCGATCACAGATACGCAGTATTTT.

The rearrangement joins TRBV2 to TRBJ2-2, with 9 positions matching TRBD2. The CDR3 has 16 amino acids. The junction had 9 bases not matched to a gene; V was cut back by 6 bases and J by 4 bases. CDR1 is SNHLY and CDR2 is FYNNEI in the germline V gene. This chain's CDR3 is CASRATSGPPTGELFF. Written as DNA, the CDR3 is TGTGCCAGCAGGGCGACTAGCGGACCGCCCACCGGGGAGCTGTTTTTT.

The chain has TRBV2 and TRBJ1-1; D is ambiguous. CDR1 and CDR2 (germline): SNHLY, FYNNEI. CDR3 length: 11 amino acids. V dropped 9 bases and J dropped 1 base, with 6 bases sitting between them. This chain's CDR3 is CARVGNTEAFF. The CDR3 bases are TGTGCCAGAGTTGGGAACACTGAAGCTTTCTTT.

This clonotype was picked up one time. At one of its ends the junction is not consistent with the germline gene, which may arise from a read error. In nucleotides, the CDR3 is TGTGCCAGCAGTCTAGCGGCCCAAGAGACCCAGTACTTC. It specifies CASSLAAQETQYF. This chain connects TRBV12-3 or TRBV12-4 to TRBJ2-5, with TRBD2 matching 7 bases. The length of the CDR3 is 13 residues.

As regards this clonotype: An end of the junction differs from the germline gene, which may be a read error. The chain couples TRBV9 to TRBJ2-5; TRBD2 aligns across 15 bases. The CDR3 covers 16 residues. Germline V CDR1 and CDR2: SGDLS, YYNGEE. The CDR3 sequence is CTSSVGTSGRLETQYF. The CDR3, as DNA: TGTACCAGCAGCGTAGGGACTAGCGGGAGGTTAGAGACCCAGTACTTC.

The chain links TRBV28 to TRBJ2-7; TRBD2 matches 9 bases. The CDR3 length is 17 residues. J gave up 6 bases and V 1 base, and 13 bases lay outside the gene matches. Germline values: CDR1 MDHEN, CDR2 SYDVKM. CDR3 coding DNA: TGTGCCAGCAGTTTATTATCCATTGGGCTAGCGGGAAGCGAGCAGTACTTC. Translation gives CASSLLSIGLAGSEQYF. The entire variable domain, with the rest obtained from reference TRBV28 and TRBJ2-7, is as follows: DVKVTQSSRYLVKRTGEKVFLECVQDMDHENMFWYRQDPGLGLRLIYFSYDVKMKEKGDIPEGYSVSREKKERFSLILESASTNQTSMYLCASSLLSIGLAGSEQYFGPGTRLTVT.

The CDR3: CASSPEGAPRYEQYF. The CDR3 DNA is TGTGCCAGCAGCCCAGAAGGGGCCCCGCGCTACGAGCAGTACTTC. The rearrangement uses TRBV9 and TRBJ2-7; D may be TRBD1 (5 bases). The CDR3 has 15 amino acids. The V gene lost 4 bases and the J gene lost 3 bases, with 17 bases spanning the gap. CDR1 and CDR2 (germline): SGDLS, YYNGEE.

This chain uses TRBV19 with TRBJ2-6; 8 bases map to TRBD1. Germline V lookup: CDR1 LNHDA, CDR2 SQIVND (reference sequence). V gave up 7 bases and J gave up 2 bases; unmatched junction bases: 16. There are 19 residues in the CDR3. This CDR3 reads CASTYWVGQGRTGANVLTF. CDR3 nucleotide sequence: TGTGCCAGTACCTATTGGGTTGGACAGGGCCGAACTGGGGCCAACGTCCTGACTTTC.

The V gene is TRBV10-3, the J gene TRBJ1-2, with TRBD1 matching over 11 bases. Per germline, CDR1 ENHRY and CDR2 SYGVKD. CDR3 length: 12 amino acids. With V trimmed by 11 bases and J by 7 bases, 6 bases remained unmatched. CDR3 residues: CASGQGAGGYTF. Written as DNA, the CDR3 is TGTGCCTCTGGACAGGGGGCCGGTGGCTACACCTTC.

This rearrangement joins TRBV29-1 to TRBJ1-3; D might be TRBD1 (6 bases). Germline loops: CDR1 SQVTM, CDR2 ANQGSEA. V gave up 7 bases and J gave up 4 bases, with 14 bases separating them. The CDR3 length is 13 residues. CDR3 sequence reads: CSAEEGVGNTIYF. The CDR3 DNA sequence: TGCAGCGCCGAAGAGGGGGTAGGAAACACCATATATTTT.

This chain uses TRBV20-1 with TRBJ2-7, with D perhaps being TRBD1 or TRBD2 (5 bases each). V was clipped by 5 bases and J by 0 bases, with 14 bases between them. The CDR3 is 14 residues long. CDR1 and CDR2 from the germline V gene are DFQATT and SNEGSKA (reference sequence). DNA of the CDR3: TGCAGTGCTCCCAGGGACGCCAGCTCCTACGAGCAGTACTTC. Translated: CSAPRDASSYEQYF.

This clonotype was detected only once. This chain uses TRBV12-3 or TRBV12-4 with TRBJ2-5; TRBD2 matches 9 bases. This CDR3 region has 16 residues. The junction had 10 bases not matched to a gene; V was cut back by 7 bases and J by 1 base. CDR3 nucleotides: TGTGCCAGCAACCAAGGACGGGGACTAGCCCAAGAGACCCAGTACTTC. It translates to CASNQGRGLAQETQYF.

The chain has TRBV20-1 and TRBJ2-3, with D uncertain. CDR1 DFQATT and CDR2 SNEGSKA come from the germline V gene (reference sequence). V gave up 0 bases and J gave up 4 bases, with 2 bases separating them. The CDR3 totals 11 residues. For the CDR3, the DNA is TGCAGTGCTAGAGATCCAGATACGCAGTATTTT. Translating gives CSARDPDTQYF.

This clonotype was recorded once. The chain carries TRBV2 and TRBJ1-4; D uncertain. The CDR3 spans 14 residues. Per the germline V gene, CDR1 is SNHLY and CDR2 is FYNNEI. Trimming removed 4 bases at V and 5 bases at J, with 11 bases between. The CDR3 region is CASSANSKNEKLFF. DNA of the CDR3: TGTGCCAGCAGTGCGAACAGTAAAAATGAAAAACTGTTTTTT.

This rearrangement joins TRBV29-1 to TRBJ2-3, with 9 positions matching TRBD2. Germline V gene lookup returns CDR1 SQVTM and CDR2 ANQGSEA. V gave up 2 bases and J gave up 2 bases; unmatched junction bases: 5. This CDR3 spans 15 amino acids. The CDR3 region is CSVESPSGDTDTQYF. The CDR3 DNA is TGCAGCGTTGAATCGCCTAGCGGGGACACAGATACGCAGTATTTT.